These T cell receptor beta chains were read from a single sample in a study of control samples from healthy donors and cancer patients. Assay: immunoSEQ multiplex PCR; the TCRdb copy retains only in-frame clones and omits some. The sample holds about 230,000 clones; roughly 80% are singletons and the top ten take more than 10%. The material sequenced was PBMCs. The receptors shown here come from an older woman with lung cancer. CDR3s include the opening cysteine and the closing phenylalanine or tryptophan. A clone size is listed for some rows: how often the clone was seen (once, few, many), or a class if it is expanded.

>.|TRBJ2-1|TRBV10-1
CASSVRLEANEQFF
>once|TRBJ1-1|TRBV28
CASTLGGGGVNTEAFF
>.|TRBJ1-1|TRBV7-9
CASSFNDRAEAFF
>.|TRBJ1-2|TRBV6-6
CASSYGTGGSYGYTF
>.|TRBJ2-3|TRBV30
CAWSGWILARQNTHNTDTQYF
>.|TRBJ2-7|TRBV7-6
CASSLADIGLEQYF
>few|TRBJ2-7|TRBV27
CATRTGRFGEQYF
>.|TRBJ2-7|TRBV15
CATSRGTGASYEQYF
>few|TRBJ1-1|TRBV28
CGSALVNTEAFF
>.|TRBJ2-1|TRBV3-1/TRBV3-2
CASSRAGTSGRSSYNEQFF
>once|TRBJ2-2|TRBV7-9
CASSLGLNTGELFF
>.|TRBJ2-7|TRBV5-1
CASSSGFYEQYF
>few|TRBJ1-1|TRBV21-1
CASSTRSTTGGNTEAFF
>.|TRBJ2-4|TRBV5-4
CASTHRNQASGRYIQYF
>.|TRBJ1-5|TRBV7-9
CASSSDREYQPQHF
>.|TRBJ2-3|TRBV9
CASSVTVSIADTQYF
>.|TRBJ1-6|TRBV7-8
CASSYDFAGENSPLHF
>.|TRBJ1-1|TRBV20-1
CSAAQGAGAFF
>.|TRBJ1-4|TRBV5-1
CASSLGTRTELFF
>.|TRBJ1-1|TRBV3-1/TRBV3-2
CASIPGTGVLNTAEAFF
>.|TRBJ1-6|TRBV6-5
CASKPRGSPLHF
>.|TRBJ2-1|TRBV24-1
CATSDSRGRSYNEQFF
>.|TRBJ1-6|TRBV27
CASSPPGIRSSPLHF
>.|TRBJ2-1|TRBV27
CASSFRGDYNEQFF
>.|TRBJ2-5|TRBV9
CASSVEGGLQETQYF
>.|TRBJ2-5|TRBV19
CASSGVAQETQYF
>.|TRBJ1-4|TRBV7-2
CASSRGRWNEKLFF
>.|TRBJ2-3|TRBV18
CASSPRLAEDTQYF
>.|TRBJ2-7|TRBV28
CASSIGTGHSYEQYF
>.|TRBJ2-1|TRBV7-2
CASSLIGVSYNEQFF
>.|TRBJ2-7|TRBV12-3/TRBV12-4
CASSWSGYEQYF
>few|TRBJ2-1|TRBV3-1/TRBV3-2
CASSHGRAGDEQFF
>once|TRBJ1-2|TRBV7-3
CASSQDRRNYGYTF
>.|TRBJ2-5|TRBV29-1
CSVRMWEGLETQYF
>.|TRBJ2-1|TRBV13
CASSSRDRENEQFF
>.|TRBJ2-5|TRBV5-1
CASSVAAAGQETQYF
>.|TRBJ1-2|TRBV2
CASSDRAWKGYTF
>once|TRBJ1-2|TRBV27
CASSLSVSLSNYGYTF
>.|TRBJ2-5|TRBV10-3
CAINTERTSQETQYF
>.|TRBJ2-7|TRBV7-9
CASSRLAGGGYEQYF
>.|TRBJ2-7|TRBV6-5
CASSTKEGYEQYF
>.|TRBJ2-1|TRBV11-3
CASSLDGGRGRGNEQFF
>.|TRBJ2-1|TRBV7-6
CASSLAAGERYNEQFF
>.|TRBJ2-4|TRBV28
CASSLWGGGKENIQYF
>.|TRBJ2-2|TRBV9
CASSVLESNTGELFF
>.|TRBJ1-2|TRBV4-1
CASSPPGAGANGYTF
>.|TRBJ2-3|TRBV12-5
CASGLGPRTDTQYF
>.|TRBJ1-3|TRBV3-1/TRBV3-2
CASSPRSSGNTIYF
>.|TRBJ1-5|TRBV27
CASSLSGPGENQPQHF
>few|TRBJ1-5|TRBV19
CASSIYEALGSYQPQHF
>.|TRBJ2-1|TRBV5-6
CASSLRGSWYEQFF
>.|TRBJ1-6|TRBV5-1
CASSSGLENSPLHF
>.|TRBJ1-1|TRBV6-5
CASSYSMGGKTEAFF
>.|TRBJ2-3|TRBV9
CASSVATADTQYF
>once|TRBJ2-3|TRBV5-6
CASRGLASTDTQYF
>.|TRBJ2-1|TRBV9
CASSAGLEQSYNEQFF
>.|TRBJ1-1|TRBV5-6
CASLPGQRGSRAFF
>.|TRBJ1-1|TRBV5-6
CASSWTDTEAFF